This entry is about one TCR beta chain. This entry is derived from a study of blood T cell repertoires in COVID-19. Overall study context: The samples span acute and convalescent COVID-19 from the United States, Italy and Spain. From T cells, B-cell-depleted T cells, or PBMCs came the material, which was cDNA or gDNA.

Per the original data handling: Amplification of reference gene primers provided the estimated nucleated cell counts. Sequencing was performed with immunoSEQ multiplex PCR; in TCRdb, only in-frame clones are kept and a portion is missing. V, J and clone size reflect that table, while D and trimming were determined from the DNA. The data hold some 350,000 clones, with 88% observed a single time. Trimming took off 7 bases at V and 0 bases at J, with 7 bases between the two ends. This CDR3 contains 14 residues. CDR1 is SNHLY and CDR2 is FYNNEI in the germline V gene. This chain joins TRBV2 and TRBJ2-6; D is uncertain. The source material was peripheral blood. The sequence was obtained from a woman aged 70-85 years with COVID-19, enrolled during active disease. CDR3: CASTSGSGANVLTF. The CDR3, as DNA: TGTGCCAGCACGTCGGGCTCTGGGGCCAACGTCCTGACTTTC.